The T cell receptor beta chain under discussion was sequenced for a study of T cell responses to AZD1222 COVID-19 vaccine (dated by TCRdb to the early 2020s). Broadly, across the study: AZD1222 recipients whose second dose came at about 4 weeks and those whose second dose came at about 12 weeks were combined into one group, since spike-specific TCR depth and breadth did not differ between the two schedules. TCR sequencing was performed for 233 trial participants, of whom 200 to 220 were given two doses of AZD1222 and around 25 were given two doses of MenACWY control vaccine. Trial participants were enrolled by age into subgroups of 18-55, 56-69 and 70-plus years, and approximately 150, 30 and 60 TCR-sequenced participants, respectively, were included in these subgroups.

A remark on this clone: Its antigen remains undetermined. The input lacks base qualities; no much larger clone sits a single base away.

Study-level results and caveats: Spike-specific TCR breadth and depth rose significantly after two AZD1222 doses compared with day 0 and with MenACWY recipients. Because no day 14 peak-response samples were available, the repertoires could be characterized only after the peak T cell response. Most participants were white British and females outnumbered males, and the authors suggested that clonal diversity may have been underestimated. In the small 56-69-year group, the increase in depth fell short of significance, most likely because of low power. Vaccine-associated CD4 TCRs spanned the whole spike protein, with dominant responses in regions 160-218 and 743-854. Conclusions about previously exposed vaccinees are limited because only five to seven AZD1222 recipients were SARS-CoV-2 seropositive at baseline. Epitopes outside the regions mutated in the B.1.351 and B.1.1.7 variants were reportedly recognized by nearly half of the unique spike-specific TCRs.

Taken with the paper, the label for time point translates to: baseline before first vaccination. Vaccinee samples came from UK trials COV001 and COV002, including a single-blind randomized controlled phase 2/3 trial of AZD1222 (ChAdOx1 nCoV-19) in healthy adults. For TCRbeta chain sequencing, PBMC samples from trial participants were taken at day 0 and at day 28 after the second dose. The CDR3 regions of human TCRbeta chains were analyzed by immunosequencing. Concerning the study's data processing: TCRs in the repertoires were compared against a reference library of SARS-CoV-2-specific TCRs that had been generated with the MIRA antigen-specificity platform. Breadth was defined as the fraction of unique TCRs that were SARS-CoV-2-associated. Depth was defined as the fraction of total T cells that were SARS-CoV-2-associated. Using the MIRA data, each spike-specific TCR was mapped to the spike region that the TCR reacts to and placed in a CD4 or CD8 class. Log10-transformed breadth and depth values were compared by one-way ANOVA with Sidak's multiple comparisons tests. TCRdb provides this immuneACCESS table in a form limited to in-frame rearrangements. Some clones are lacking; in checked studies, under half of them reflect an unresolved V gene, and why the rest are absent is not known. D and trimming come from the DNA, and the V and J calls and clone size come from that table. The sample table holds roughly 150,000 clones, of which approximately 83% were seen once. The ten largest clones capture about 8% of the sample.

Specimen: peripheral blood, collected on day 0 of AZD1222 vaccination. The source is an adult in good health.

The nucleotides read TGTGCCAGCAGCTTGATCCCGGGACAGGGCGTCTATGGCTACACCTTC. This gives the protein CASSLIPGQGVYGYTF. Rearrangement joined TRBV28 to TRBJ1-2; 9 junctional bases match TRBD1. CDR1 and CDR2, looked up from the germline V gene, are MDHEN and SYDVKM. The CDR3 runs 16 residues from the cysteine to the phenylalanine. Of the read, only the CDR3 DNA is kept; its 48 bases are in frame from base 1. Relative to germline, V is missing 6 bases and J is missing 4 bases, with 12 bases of the junction outside any gene match.